These 18 T cell receptor beta chains came from one sample sequenced in a study of T cells in Graves' hyperthyroidism and ophthalmopathy. Amplification yielded TCR beta CDR3 regions, with RNA transcripts as the source. The primer set for the first-round RT-PCR of the TCR CDR3 was HTBI. TCRdb recomputed calls from the multiplex PCR reads with MiXCR, one row per CDR3 protein. The sample yields fewer than 650,000 distinct CDR3 sequences, approximately 15% seen once. The sequenced sample was blood. Source of these receptors: a woman aged 18 to 35 with Graves' ophthalmopathy.

This clonotype appeared a few times. This CDR3 is CASSQLAGPGRSEQFF. The CDR3 DNA follows: TGCGCCAGCAGCCAATTAGCGGGGCCAGGGCGAAGTGAGCAGTTCTTC. The chain carries TRBV4-1 and TRBJ2-1; 8 nucleotides align to TRBD2. CDR3 length equals 16 residues. V lost 2 bases, J lost 9 bases, and 12 bases stayed unmatched. Looked up from germline, CDR1 is MGHRA and CDR2 is YSYEKL.

This clonotype was detected ten times or more. The CDR3 region is CSALGPWRTEAFF. The CDR3 DNA reads TGCAGTGCCCTTGGACCTTGGAGGACTGAAGCTTTCTTT. The V call is TRBV20-1, the J call TRBJ1-1; D is unclear. The CDR3 has 13 residues. Germline lookup yields CDR1 DFQATT and CDR2 SNEGSKA (reference sequence). V dropped 6 bases and J dropped 5 bases, with 16 bases sitting between them.

This clonotype was recorded a few times. The chain couples TRBV7-8 to TRBJ1-6, with unresolved D. The length of the CDR3 is 17 residues. The germline CDR1 and CDR2 sequences are SGHVS and FQNEAQ. V lost 2 bases and J lost 0, with 11 bases in between. CDR3 DNA: TGTGCCAGCAGCTTAACACCATTCGACTCCTATAATTCACCCCTCCACTTT. Protein product: CASSLTPFDSYNSPLHF.

This clonotype was detected many times. The J gene is TRBJ2-3, the V gene TRBV7-3; D gene unclear. The CDR3 has 13 residues. The germline V gene encodes CDR1 SGHTA and CDR2 FQGTGA. Trimming took 5 bases from V and 2 from J, leaving 8 bases between them. The CDR3 bases are TGTGCCAGCAGCAGACACACCACAGATACGCAGTATTTT. As protein: CASSRHTTDTQYF.

Many counts were recorded for this clonotype. V usage is TRBV7-9 and J usage is TRBJ2-5, with no clear D. Germline lookup yields CDR1 SEHNR and CDR2 FQNEAQ (reference sequence). The CDR3 runs to 13 residues. Trimming left V 2 bases short and J 5 bases short, with 9 bases between. The CDR3 DNA reads as TGTGCCAGCAGCTTACCGACGAGGGAGACCCAGTACTTC. It encodes CASSLPTRETQYF.

This clonotype was seen repeatedly, ten times or more. The chain joins TRBV6-1 to TRBJ2-5; D unclear. V lost 5 bases to trimming and J lost 5 bases, with 18 bases between them. CDR1 and CDR2 from the germline V gene are MNHNS and SASEGT. The CDR3 loop spans 15 amino acids. DNA for the CDR3: TGTGCCAGCAGTCGCCGACCAGTCGGGTTTGAGACCCAGTACTTC. Its protein product is CASSRRPVGFETQYF.

This clonotype was seen many times. The chain has TRBV15 and TRBJ2-7, with D hard to call. The germline gives CDR1 LNHNV, CDR2 YYDKDF (reference sequence). V was pared by 0 bases and J by 2 bases, with 11 bases between. This CDR3 region has 15 residues. CDR3: CATSRDTLEPYEQYF. The CDR3, as DNA: TGTGCCACCAGCAGAGATACCCTAGAACCCTACGAGCAGTACTTC.

This clonotype was counted many times. The rearrangement joins TRBV4-1 to TRBJ1-2, with 7 bases fitting TRBD1. The CDR3 is 15 residues long. The V segment lost 1 base and the J segment 2 bases; nucleotides outside the gene matches: 4. Germline V gives CDR1 MGHRA, CDR2 YSYEKL. This chain's CDR3 is CASSQAEDRNYGYTF. The CDR3 DNA reads as TGCGCCAGCAGCCAAGCCGAGGACAGGAACTATGGCTACACCTTC.

In its sample, this clonotype was seen a few times. V usage is TRBV2 and J usage is TRBJ2-7; 11 bases match TRBD2. CDR3 length equals 15 residues. J gave up 3 bases and V 6 bases, and 7 bases lay outside the gene matches. Germline-derived CDR1 and CDR2 are SNHLY and FYNNEI. This chain's CDR3 is CASRELAGGFYEQYF. DNA for the CDR3: TGTGCCAGCAGGGAGTTAGCGGGAGGGTTCTACGAGCAGTACTTC.

In DNA, the CDR3 is TGTGCCAGCAGCCAGCCTGCTAGAGAAAGGACCTACGAGCAGTACTTC. This encodes CASSQPARERTYEQYF. The chain combines TRBV4-2 with TRBJ2-7; no clear D gene. The length of the CDR3 is 16 residues. Trimming removed 3 bases at V and 2 bases at J, with 17 bases between. Looked up from germline, CDR1 is LGHNA and CDR2 is YNFKEQ.

The rearrangement uses TRBV19 and TRBJ2-7; no definite D call. Between the trimmed V and J ends, which lost 4 bases and 0 bases, there was a span of 10 bases. Germline V gene data show CDR1 as LNHDA and CDR2 as SQIVND (reference sequence). The length of the CDR3 is 14 residues. CDR3: CASSSRRSSYEQYF. The DNA of the CDR3 is TGTGCCAGTAGTAGTAGGAGAAGCTCCTACGAGCAGTACTTC.

This clonotype was recorded many times. The V call is TRBV7-9, the J call TRBJ2-3; 9 nucleotides agree with TRBD2. The germline V gene encodes CDR1 SEHNR and CDR2 FQNEAQ (reference sequence). The CDR3 runs to 17 residues. V lost 3 bases and J lost 6; bases outside the gene matches: 13. This CDR3 is CASSFRAQREVPDTQYF. Written as DNA, the CDR3 is TGTGCCAGCAGCTTCCGGGCCCAGCGGGAGGTCCCCGATACGCAGTATTTT.

The rearrangement links TRBV19 to TRBJ1-2; possibly TRBD1 for D (6 bases). Trimming removed 4 bases from V and 4 bases from J, with 19 bases in between. This CDR3 comprises 16 residues. Germline CDR1 and CDR2: LNHDA and SQIVND (reference sequence). CDR3 nucleotide sequence: TGTGCCAGTAGTAAGCCTCGGGGGCCCCCTTTCTATGGCTACACCTTC. Translation gives CASSKPRGPPFYGYTF.

This clonotype was detected ten times or more. The V and J genes are TRBV11-2 and TRBJ2-1, with D perhaps TRBD2 (5 bases). Germline assignment: CDR1 SGHAT and CDR2 FQNNGV. Trimming left V 3 bases short and J 0 bases short, with 18 bases between. This CDR3 contains 18 residues. CDR3 sequence reads: CASSFGLPQEASYNEQFF. In DNA form, the CDR3 reads TGTGCCAGCAGCTTCGGCCTACCCCAGGAGGCCTCCTACAATGAGCAGTTCTTC. Based on the CDR3 plus reference TRBV11-2 and TRBJ2-1, the full variable domain is EAGVAQSPRYKIIEKRQSVAFWCNPISGHATLYWYQQILGQGPKLLIQFQNNGVVDDSQLPKDRFSAERLKGVDSTLKIQPAKLEDSAVYLCASSFGLPQEASYNEQFFGPGTRLTVL.

This clonotype occurred many times. The J gene is TRBJ2-1, the V gene TRBV7-9, with D perhaps TRBD2 (5 bases). The CDR3 runs 16 residues. Germline V gives CDR1 SEHNR, CDR2 FQNEAQ (reference sequence). Trimming pared 6 bases from V and 1 base from J, leaving 16 bases between. Written as DNA, the CDR3 is TGTGCCAGCAGTCCAACCCATAGCGAATCCTACAATGAGCAGTTCTTC. It specifies CASSPTHSESYNEQFF.

This clonotype was observed a handful of times. A much larger clonotype is one base distant, so this may be a read error. The DNA for the CDR3 is TGTACCAGCACCCTAGGGGACAGGGGCTACGAGCAGTACTTC. Its protein product is CTSTLGDRGYEQYF. The rearrangement uses TRBV11-1 and TRBJ2-7, with 10 nucleotides matching TRBD1. The CDR3 length is 14 residues. CDR1 and CDR2 (germline): SGHAT, FQDESV (reference sequence). Full variable domain (missing parts from reference TRBV11-1 and TRBJ2-7): EAEVAQSPRYKITEKSQAVAFWCDPISGHATLYWYRQILGQGPELLVQFQDESVVDDSQLPKDRFSAERLKGVDSTLKIQPAELGDSAMYLCTSTLGDRGYEQYFGPGTRLTVT.

This clonotype has at least ten counts. The chain couples TRBV7-2 to TRBJ2-3; TRBD1 is a possible D gene (6 bases). CDR1 SGHTA and CDR2 FQGNSA come from the germline V gene. Trimming removed 5 bases from V and 3 bases from J, with 12 bases in between. The CDR3 spans 14 residues. The CDR3 DNA reads TGTGCCAGCAGCCCAAGGCAGGGGACAGATACGCAGTATTTT. It encodes CASSPRQGTDTQYF.

Many counts were recorded for this clonotype. This rearrangement joins TRBV3-1 to TRBJ1-4; TRBD1 is a possible D gene (5 bases). Germline CDR1 is LGHDT and CDR2 is YNNKEL (reference sequence). Trimming took off 0 bases at V and 8 bases at J, with 7 bases between the two ends. This CDR3 region has 13 residues. The CDR3 is CASSQDRVEKLFF. The CDR3 coding sequence is TGTGCCAGCAGCCAAGACAGGGTGGAAAAACTGTTTTTT.